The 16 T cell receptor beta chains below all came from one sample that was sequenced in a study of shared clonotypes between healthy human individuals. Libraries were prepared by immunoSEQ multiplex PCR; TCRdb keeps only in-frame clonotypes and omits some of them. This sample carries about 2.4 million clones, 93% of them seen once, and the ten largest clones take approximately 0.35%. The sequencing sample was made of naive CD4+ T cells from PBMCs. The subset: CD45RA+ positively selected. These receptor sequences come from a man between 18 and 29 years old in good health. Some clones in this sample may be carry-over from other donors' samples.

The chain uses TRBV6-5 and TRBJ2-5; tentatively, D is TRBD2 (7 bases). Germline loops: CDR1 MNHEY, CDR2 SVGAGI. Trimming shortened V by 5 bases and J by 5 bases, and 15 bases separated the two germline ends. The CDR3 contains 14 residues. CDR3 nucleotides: TGTGCCAGCAGTCGGACAGCGGGATGGGAGACCCAGTACTTC. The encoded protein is CASSRTAGWETQYF.

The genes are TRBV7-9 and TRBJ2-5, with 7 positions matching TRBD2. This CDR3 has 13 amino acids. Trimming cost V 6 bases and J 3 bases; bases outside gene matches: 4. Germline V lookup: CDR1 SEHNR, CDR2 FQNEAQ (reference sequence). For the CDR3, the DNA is TGTGCCAGCAGATCTAGCGGCAAAGAGACCCAGTACTTC. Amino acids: CASRSSGKETQYF.

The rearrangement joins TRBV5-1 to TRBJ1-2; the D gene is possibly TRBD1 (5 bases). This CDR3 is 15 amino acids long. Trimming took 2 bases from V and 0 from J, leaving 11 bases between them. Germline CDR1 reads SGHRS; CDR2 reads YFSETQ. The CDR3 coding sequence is TGCGCCAGCAGCTTCGGGGGGACCTCTAACTATGGCTACACCTTC. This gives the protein CASSFGGTSNYGYTF.

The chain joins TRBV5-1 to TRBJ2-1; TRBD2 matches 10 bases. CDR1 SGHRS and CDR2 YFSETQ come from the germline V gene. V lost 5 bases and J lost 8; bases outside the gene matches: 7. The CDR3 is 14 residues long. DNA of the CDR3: TGCGCCAGCAGGTGGCTAGCGGGAGTCGATGAGCAGTTCTTC. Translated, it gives CASRWLAGVDEQFF.

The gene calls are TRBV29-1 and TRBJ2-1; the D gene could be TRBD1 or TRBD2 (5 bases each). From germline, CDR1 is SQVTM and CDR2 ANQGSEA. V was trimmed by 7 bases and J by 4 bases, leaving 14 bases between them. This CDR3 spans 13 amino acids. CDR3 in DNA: TGCAGCGGAGCCCGGGACGGATACAATGAGCAGTTCTTC. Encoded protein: CSGARDGYNEQFF.

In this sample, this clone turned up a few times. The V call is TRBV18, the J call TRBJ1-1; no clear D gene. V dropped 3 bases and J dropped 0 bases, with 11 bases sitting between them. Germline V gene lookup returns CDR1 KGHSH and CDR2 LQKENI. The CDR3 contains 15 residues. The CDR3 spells CASSPESLMNTEAFF. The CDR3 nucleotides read TGTGCCAGCTCACCCGAATCCCTCATGAACACTGAAGCTTTCTTT.

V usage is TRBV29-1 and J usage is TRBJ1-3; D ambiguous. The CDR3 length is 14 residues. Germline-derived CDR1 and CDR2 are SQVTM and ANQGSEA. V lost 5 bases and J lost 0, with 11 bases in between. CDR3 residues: CSVYLPLSGNTIYF. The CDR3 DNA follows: TGCAGCGTTTATCTCCCCCTCTCTGGAAACACCATATATTTT.

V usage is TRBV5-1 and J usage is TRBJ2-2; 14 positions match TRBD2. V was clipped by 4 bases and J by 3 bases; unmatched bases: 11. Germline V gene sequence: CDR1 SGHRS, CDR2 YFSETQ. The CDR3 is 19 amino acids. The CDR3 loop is CASSRPGTSGSMDTGELFF. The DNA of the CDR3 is TGCGCCAGCAGCCGTCCCGGGACTAGCGGGAGTATGGACACCGGGGAGCTGTTTTTT. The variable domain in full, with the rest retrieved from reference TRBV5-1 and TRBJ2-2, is KAGVTQTPRYLIKTRGQQVTLSCSPISGHRSVSWYQQTPGQGLQFLFEYFSETQRNKGNFPGRFSGRQFSNSRSEMNVSTLELGDSALYLCASSRPGTSGSMDTGELFFGEGSRLTVL.

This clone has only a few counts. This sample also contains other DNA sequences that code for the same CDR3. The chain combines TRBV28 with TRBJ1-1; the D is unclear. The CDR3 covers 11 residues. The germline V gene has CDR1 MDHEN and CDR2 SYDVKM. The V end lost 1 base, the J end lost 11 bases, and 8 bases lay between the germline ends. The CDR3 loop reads CASSLFGEAFF. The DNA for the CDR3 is TGTGCCAGCAGTTTATTCGGGGAGGCTTTCTTT.

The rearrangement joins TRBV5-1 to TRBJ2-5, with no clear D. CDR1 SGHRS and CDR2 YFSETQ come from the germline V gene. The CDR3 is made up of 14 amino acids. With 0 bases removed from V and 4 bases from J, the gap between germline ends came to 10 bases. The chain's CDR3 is CASSLAVGLETQYF. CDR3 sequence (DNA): TGCGCCAGCAGCTTGGCTGTAGGGTTAGAGACCCAGTACTTC.

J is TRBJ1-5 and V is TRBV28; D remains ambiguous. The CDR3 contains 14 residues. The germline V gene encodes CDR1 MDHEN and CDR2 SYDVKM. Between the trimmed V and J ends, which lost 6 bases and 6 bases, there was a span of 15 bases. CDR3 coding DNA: TGTGCCAGCAGGGGTCTCCAGCGGAGTCAGCCCCAGCATTTT. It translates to CASRGLQRSQPQHF.

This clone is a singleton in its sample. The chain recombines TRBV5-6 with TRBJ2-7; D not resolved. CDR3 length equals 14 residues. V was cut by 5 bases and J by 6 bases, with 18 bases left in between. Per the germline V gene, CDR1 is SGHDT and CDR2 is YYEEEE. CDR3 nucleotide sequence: TGTGCCAGCAGTCTGGACCCCCTTCTCGGCGAGCAGTACTTC. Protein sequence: CASSLDPLLGEQYF.

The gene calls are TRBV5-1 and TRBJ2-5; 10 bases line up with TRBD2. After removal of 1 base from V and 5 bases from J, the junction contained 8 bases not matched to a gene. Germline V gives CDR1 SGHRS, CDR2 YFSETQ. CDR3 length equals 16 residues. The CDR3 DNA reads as TGCGCCAGCAGCTTGATAAGCGGGAGGGCCGGTGAGACCCAGTACTTC. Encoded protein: CASSLISGRAGETQYF.

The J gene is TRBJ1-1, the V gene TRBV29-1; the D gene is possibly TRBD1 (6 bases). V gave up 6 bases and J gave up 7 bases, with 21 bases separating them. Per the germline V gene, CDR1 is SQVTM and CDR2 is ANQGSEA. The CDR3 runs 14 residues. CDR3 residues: CSVRFLGQPFEAFF. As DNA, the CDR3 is TGCAGCGTCCGCTTCTTAGGACAGCCCTTTGAAGCTTTCTTT.

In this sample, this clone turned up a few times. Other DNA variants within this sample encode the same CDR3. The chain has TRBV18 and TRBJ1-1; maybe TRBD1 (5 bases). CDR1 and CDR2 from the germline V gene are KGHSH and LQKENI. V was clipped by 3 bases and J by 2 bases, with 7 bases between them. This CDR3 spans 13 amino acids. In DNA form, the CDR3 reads TGTGCCAGCTCACCCCGGGACAACACTGAAGCTTTCTTT. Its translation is CASSPRDNTEAFF.

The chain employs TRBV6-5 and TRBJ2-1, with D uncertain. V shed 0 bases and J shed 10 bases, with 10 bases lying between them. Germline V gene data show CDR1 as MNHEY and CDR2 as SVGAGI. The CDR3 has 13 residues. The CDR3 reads CASSYSRSREQFF. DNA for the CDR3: TGTGCCAGCAGTTACTCCCGCAGTCGGGAGCAGTTCTTC.